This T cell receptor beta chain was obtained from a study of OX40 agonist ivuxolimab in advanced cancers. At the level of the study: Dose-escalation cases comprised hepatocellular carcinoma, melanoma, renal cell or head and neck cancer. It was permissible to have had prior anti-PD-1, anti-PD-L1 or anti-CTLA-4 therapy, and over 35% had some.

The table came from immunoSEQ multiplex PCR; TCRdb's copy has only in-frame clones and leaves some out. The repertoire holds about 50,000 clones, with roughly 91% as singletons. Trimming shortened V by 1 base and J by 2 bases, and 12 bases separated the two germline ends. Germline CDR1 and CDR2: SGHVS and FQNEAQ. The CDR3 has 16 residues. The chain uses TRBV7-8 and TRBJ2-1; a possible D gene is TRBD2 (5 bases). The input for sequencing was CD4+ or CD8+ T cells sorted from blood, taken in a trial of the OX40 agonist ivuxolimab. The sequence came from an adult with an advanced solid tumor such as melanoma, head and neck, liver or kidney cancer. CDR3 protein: CASSLDAPGAYNEQFF. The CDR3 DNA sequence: TGTGCCAGCAGCTTAGATGCCCCCGGGGCCTACAATGAGCAGTTCTTC.